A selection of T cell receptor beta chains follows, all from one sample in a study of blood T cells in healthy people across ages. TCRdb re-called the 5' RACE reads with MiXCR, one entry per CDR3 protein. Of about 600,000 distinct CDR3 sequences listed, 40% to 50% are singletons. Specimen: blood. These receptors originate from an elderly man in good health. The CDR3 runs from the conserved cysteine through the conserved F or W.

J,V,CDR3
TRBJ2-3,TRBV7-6,CASSRTGSTDTQYF
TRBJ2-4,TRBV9,CASSVGLQLAGNVVQYF
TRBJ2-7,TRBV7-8,CASSLLPGLAGEQYF
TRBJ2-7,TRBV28,CASIMRSSYEQYF
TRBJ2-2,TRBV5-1,CASSMTGGTGELFF
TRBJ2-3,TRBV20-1,CSAQGGVSTDTQYF
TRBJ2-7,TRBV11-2,CASRWTSDTYEQYF
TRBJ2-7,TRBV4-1,CASSQGGGYYEQYF
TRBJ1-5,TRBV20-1,CSAREGGSGQPQHF
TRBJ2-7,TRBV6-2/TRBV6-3,CASSYSGQAYYEQYF
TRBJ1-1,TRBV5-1,CASSFILQILNTEAFF
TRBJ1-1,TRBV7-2,CASSPTQLPNTEAFF
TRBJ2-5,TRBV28,CASNGGYYGQYF
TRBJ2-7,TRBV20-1,CSARFPGLPSSYEQYF
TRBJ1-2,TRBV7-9,CASNMDLTYGYTF
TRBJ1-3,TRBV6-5,CASRTGRSSGNTIYF
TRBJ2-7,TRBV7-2,CASSLADHSGRSPLPDSYEQYF
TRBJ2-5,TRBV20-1,CSARLAGRETQYF
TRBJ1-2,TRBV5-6,CASSYSRQGGYTF
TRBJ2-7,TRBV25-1,CASSPSGRGYEQYF
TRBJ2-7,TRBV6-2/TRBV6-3,CASSYFTAYEQYF
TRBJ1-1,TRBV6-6,CASSNPQVVLTEAFF
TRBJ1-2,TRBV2,CASKVEGFNTYGYTF
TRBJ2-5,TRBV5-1,CASMGHQRTSPGLETQYF
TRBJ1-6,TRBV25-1,CASGRGNSPLHF
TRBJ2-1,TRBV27,CASSLRGRWNNEQFF
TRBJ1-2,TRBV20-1,CSARDPRTDNYGYTF
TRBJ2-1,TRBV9,CASIAGRAHGDHNEQFF
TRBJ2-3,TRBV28,CASSYEGFNSDTQYF
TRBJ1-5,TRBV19,CASSIEPHSNQPQHF
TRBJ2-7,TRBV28,CASSYEGPEGYEQYF